This T cell receptor beta chain was sequenced during a study of spatial heterogeneity in lung cancer. At the level of the study: Every unique TCR and UMI combination, on average, appeared more than ten times in raw reads.

The time point was: sample taken at primary tumor resection. Untreated early-stage non-small cell lung cancer patients, 65 to 90 in total, were the donors. Whole RNA was taken from tumor, nontumor lung or frozen PBMC; it was then sequenced unsorted. This clonotype was observed many times. Via MiXCR, TCRdb re-called the 5' RACE reads, giving one row per CDR3 protein. The sample shows roughly 48,000 distinct CDR3 sequences, less than 6% of them seen only once. Germline lookup yields CDR1 SGHRS and CDR2 YFSETQ. The CDR3 is 14 amino acids. V lost 6 bases and J lost 1, with 13 bases in between. This receptor was taken from a male donor with early-stage non-small cell lung cancer. The material was PBMCs, obtained at surgery. This rearrangement joins TRBV5-1 to TRBJ2-5; D possibly matches TRBD1 or TRBD2 (5 bases each). CDR3 protein: CASTRSGTQETQYF. As DNA, the CDR3 is TGCGCCAGCACCCGGTCAGGGACCCAAGAGACCCAGTACTTC.